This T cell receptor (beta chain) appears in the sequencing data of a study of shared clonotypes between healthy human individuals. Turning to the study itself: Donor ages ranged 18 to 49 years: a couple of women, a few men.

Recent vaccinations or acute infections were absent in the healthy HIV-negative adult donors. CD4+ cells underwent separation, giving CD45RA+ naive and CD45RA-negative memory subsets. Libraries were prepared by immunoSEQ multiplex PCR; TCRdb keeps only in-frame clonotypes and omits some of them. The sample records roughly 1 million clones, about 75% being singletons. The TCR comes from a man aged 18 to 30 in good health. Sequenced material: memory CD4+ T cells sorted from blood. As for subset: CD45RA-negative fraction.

The CDR3 DNA reads TGTGCCAGCGGACTAGCGGGGTTCAATGAGCAGTTCTTC. This translates into CASGLAGFNEQFF. V is TRBV5-4 and J is TRBJ2-1; 12 positions agree with TRBD2. V lost 7 bases and J lost 6; bases outside the gene matches: 2. This CDR3 contains 13 residues. Germline V gene data show CDR1 as SGHNT and CDR2 as YYREEE (reference sequence). The full variable domain, in which reference TRBV5-4 and TRBJ2-1 provide the parts outside the CDR3, is ETGVTQSPTHLIKTRGQQVTLRCSSQSGHNTVSWYQQALGQGPQFIFQYYREEENGRGNFPPRFSGLQFPNYSSELNVNALELDDSALYLCASGLAGFNEQFFGPGTRLTVL.